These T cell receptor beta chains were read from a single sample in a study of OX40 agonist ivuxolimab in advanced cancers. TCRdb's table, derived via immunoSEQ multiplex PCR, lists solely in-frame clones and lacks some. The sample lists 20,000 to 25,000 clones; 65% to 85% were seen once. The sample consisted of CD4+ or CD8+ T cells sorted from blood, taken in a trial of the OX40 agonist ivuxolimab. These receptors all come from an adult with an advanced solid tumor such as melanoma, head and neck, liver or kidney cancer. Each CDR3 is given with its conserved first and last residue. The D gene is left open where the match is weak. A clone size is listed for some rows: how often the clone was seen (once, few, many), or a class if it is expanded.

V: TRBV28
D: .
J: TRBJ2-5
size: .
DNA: TGTGCCAGCAGTTTCCCGAGCGAACAAGAGACCCAGTACTTC
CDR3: CASSFPSEQETQYF

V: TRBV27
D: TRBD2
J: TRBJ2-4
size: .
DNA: TGTGCCAGCAGTCTCGGGACTAGCCAAAACATTCAGTACTTC
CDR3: CASSLGTSQNIQYF

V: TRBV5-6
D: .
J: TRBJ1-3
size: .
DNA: TGTGCCAGCAGCTTGGGGAACTTGGGAAACACCATATATTTT
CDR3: CASSLGNLGNTIYF

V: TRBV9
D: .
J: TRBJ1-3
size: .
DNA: TGTGCCAGCAGCGGCAGGGAAGGTGGAAACACCATATATTTT
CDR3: CASSGREGGNTIYF

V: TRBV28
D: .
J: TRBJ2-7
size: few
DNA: TGTGCCAGCAGTTGGGCCGGATACGAGCAGTACTTC
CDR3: CASSWAGYEQYF

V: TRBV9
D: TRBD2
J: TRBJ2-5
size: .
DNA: TGTGCCAGCAGCGTAGAGGGGTCCGGGGGGGCCCTGGAGACCCAGTACTTC
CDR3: CASSVEGSGGALETQYF

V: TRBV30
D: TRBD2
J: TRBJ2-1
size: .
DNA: TGTGCCTGGAGCGGCAACTTAGCGGGAGGCAACAATGAGCAGTTCTTC
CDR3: CAWSGNLAGGNNEQFF

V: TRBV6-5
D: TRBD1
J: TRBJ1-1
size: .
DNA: TGTGCCAGCAGTTCCGACAGGGAATATCGGGAAAGTGAAGCTTTCTTT
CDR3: CASSSDREYRESEAFF

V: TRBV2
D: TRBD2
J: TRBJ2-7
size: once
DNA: TGTGCCAGCAGGGCCTGGACTAGTGAGGAATACGAGCAGTACTTC
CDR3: CASRAWTSEEYEQYF

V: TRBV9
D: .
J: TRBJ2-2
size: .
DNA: TGTGCCAGCAGCGTAGCTTGGGGGGCGAGTGCCGGGGAGCTGTTTTTT
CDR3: CASSVAWGASAGELFF

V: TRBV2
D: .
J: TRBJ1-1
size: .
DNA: TGTGCCAGCAGTGTTGCCAAAAAGGCTGAAGCTTTCTTT
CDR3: CASSVAKKAEAFF

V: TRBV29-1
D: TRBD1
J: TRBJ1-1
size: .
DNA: TGCAGCGTCGTGACAGGGGAGACTGAAGCTTTCTTT
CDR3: CSVVTGETEAFF

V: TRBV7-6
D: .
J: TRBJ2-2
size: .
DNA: TGTGCCAGCAGCGACCGGCCGGAACCCGGGGAGCTGTTTTTT
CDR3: CASSDRPEPGELFF

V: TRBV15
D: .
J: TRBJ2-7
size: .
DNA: TGTGCCACCAGCAGCAGCTCCTACGAGCAGTACTTC
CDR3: CATSSSSYEQYF

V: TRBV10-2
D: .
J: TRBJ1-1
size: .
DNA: TGCGCCAGCAGTGACGGGGGGCGGACTGAAGCTTTCTTT
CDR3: CASSDGGRTEAFF

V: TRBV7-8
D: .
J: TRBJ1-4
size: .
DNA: TGTGCCAGCAGCTTACAACCGGGGAGAGGGACGGGTGAAAAACTGTTTTTT
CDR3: CASSLQPGRGTGEKLFF

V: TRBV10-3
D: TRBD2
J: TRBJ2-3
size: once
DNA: TGTGCCATCATAAAAACCCGACTAGCGAGTAACACAGATACGCAGTATTTT
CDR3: CAIIKTRLASNTDTQYF

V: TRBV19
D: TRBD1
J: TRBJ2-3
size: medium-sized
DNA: TGTGCCAGTACCTCAGGACAGGGGACAGATACGCAGTATTTT
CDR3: CASTSGQGTDTQYF

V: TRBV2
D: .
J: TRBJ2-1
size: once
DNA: TGTGCCAGCAGCTTCCCAGCCGGGTTCTTC
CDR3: CASSFPAGFF

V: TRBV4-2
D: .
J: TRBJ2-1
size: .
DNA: TGTGCCAGCAGCCTACAGAGGGGTCCCAATGAGCAGTTCTTC
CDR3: CASSLQRGPNEQFF

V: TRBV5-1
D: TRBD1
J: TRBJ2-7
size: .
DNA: TGCGCCAGCAGCTCTTTTAGGGACAGCACCTACGAGCAGTACTTC
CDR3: CASSSFRDSTYEQYF

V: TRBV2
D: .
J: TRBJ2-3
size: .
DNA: TGTGCCAGCAGTCCTCCGGGACTTCCCACAGATACGCAGTATTTT
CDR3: CASSPPGLPTDTQYF

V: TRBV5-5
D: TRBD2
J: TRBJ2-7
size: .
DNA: TGTGCCAGCAGCTTAACTAGCGGGAGGGACTACGAGCAGTACTTC
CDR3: CASSLTSGRDYEQYF

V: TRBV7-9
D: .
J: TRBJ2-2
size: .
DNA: TGTGCCAGCAGCTCGTCTGGTTCCGGGGAGCTGTTTTTT
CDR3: CASSSSGSGELFF

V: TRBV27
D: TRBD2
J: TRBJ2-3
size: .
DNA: TGTGCCAGCAGTTCCCAACCGGGACTAGCGGGGGTTACGCAGTATTTT
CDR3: CASSSQPGLAGVTQYF

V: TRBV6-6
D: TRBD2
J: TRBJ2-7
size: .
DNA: TGTGCCAGCCGGGCGGGGGTGAGCGAGCAGTACTTC
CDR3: CASRAGVSEQYF

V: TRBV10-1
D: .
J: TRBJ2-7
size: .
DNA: TGCGCCAGCAGTGACTCGGGGGTCCAGTACTTC
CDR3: CASSDSGVQYF

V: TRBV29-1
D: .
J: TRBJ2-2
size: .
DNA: TGCAGCGTCCCCAGTCCACTCACCGGGGAGCTGTTTTTT
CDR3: CSVPSPLTGELFF

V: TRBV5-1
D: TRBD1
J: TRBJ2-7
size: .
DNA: TGCGCCAGCAGCTCCCCACAGGGGAGCTCCTACGAGCAGTACTTC
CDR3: CASSSPQGSSYEQYF

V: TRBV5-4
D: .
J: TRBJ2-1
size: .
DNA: TGTGCCAGCAGCTTGAGTTATGAGCAGTTCTTC
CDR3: CASSLSYEQFF

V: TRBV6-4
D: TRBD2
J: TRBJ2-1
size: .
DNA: TGTGCCAGCAGTGAATTGCTAGAGGGAGGGGAGCAGTTCTTC
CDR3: CASSELLEGGEQFF

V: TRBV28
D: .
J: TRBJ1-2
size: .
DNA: TGTGCCAGCAGGGTCAATTTCGACTACACCTTC
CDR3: CASRVNFDYTF

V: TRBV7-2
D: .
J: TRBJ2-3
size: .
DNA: TGTGCCAGCAGTCCAAACCTGGCGGGGAGCACAGATACGCAGTATTTT
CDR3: CASSPNLAGSTDTQYF

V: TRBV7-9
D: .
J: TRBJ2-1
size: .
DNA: TGTGCCAGCAGCTCAACCTGGACTGTATACAATGAGCAGTTCTTC
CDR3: CASSSTWTVYNEQFF

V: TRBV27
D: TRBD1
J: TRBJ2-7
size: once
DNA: TGTGCCAGCAGTTTGAGTAGCGGACAGGGATCCTACGAGCAGTACTTC
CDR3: CASSLSSGQGSYEQYF

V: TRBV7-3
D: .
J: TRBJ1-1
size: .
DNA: TGTGCCAGCAGCTTATGGCACCTGAACACTGAAGCTTTCTTT
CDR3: CASSLWHLNTEAFF

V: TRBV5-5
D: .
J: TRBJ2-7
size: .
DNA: TGTGCCAGCAGCTTGAACGGCTACGAGCAGTACTTC
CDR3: CASSLNGYEQYF

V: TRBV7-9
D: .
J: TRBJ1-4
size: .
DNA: TGTGCCAGTAGCCGTCCCAAAGCAACTAATGAAAAACTGTTTTTT
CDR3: CASSRPKATNEKLFF

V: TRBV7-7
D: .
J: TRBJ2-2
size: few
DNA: TGTGCCAGCAGCCCTACAGGGGGGGCCTACACCGGGGAGCTGTTTTTT
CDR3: CASSPTGGAYTGELFF

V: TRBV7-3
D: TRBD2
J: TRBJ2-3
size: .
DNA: TGTGCCAGCAGCCCTGGGACTAGTGGGGCAGATACGCAGTATTTT
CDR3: CASSPGTSGADTQYF

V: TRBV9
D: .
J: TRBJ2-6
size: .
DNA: TGTGCCAGCAGCGTAGGGGGCTCTGGGGCCAACGTCCTGACTTTC
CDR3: CASSVGGSGANVLTF

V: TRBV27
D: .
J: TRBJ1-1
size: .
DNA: TGTGCCAGCAGTTTAGCGGGGATTAGCACTGAAGCTTTCTTT
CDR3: CASSLAGISTEAFF